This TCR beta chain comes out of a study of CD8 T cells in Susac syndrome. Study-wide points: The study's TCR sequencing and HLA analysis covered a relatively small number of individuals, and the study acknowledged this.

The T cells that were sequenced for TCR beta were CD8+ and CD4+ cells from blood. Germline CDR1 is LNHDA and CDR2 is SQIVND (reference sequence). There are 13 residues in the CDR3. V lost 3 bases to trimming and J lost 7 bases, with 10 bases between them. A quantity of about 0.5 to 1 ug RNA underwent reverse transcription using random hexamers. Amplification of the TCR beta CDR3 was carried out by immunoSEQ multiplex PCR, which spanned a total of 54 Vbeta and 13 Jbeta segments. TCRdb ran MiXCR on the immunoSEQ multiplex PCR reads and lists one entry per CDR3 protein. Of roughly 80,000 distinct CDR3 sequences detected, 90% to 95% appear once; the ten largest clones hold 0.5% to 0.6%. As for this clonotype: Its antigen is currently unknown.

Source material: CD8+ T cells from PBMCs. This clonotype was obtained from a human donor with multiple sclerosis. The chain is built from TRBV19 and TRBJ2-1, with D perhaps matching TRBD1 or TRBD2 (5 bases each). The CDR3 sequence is CASSMGTPNEQFF. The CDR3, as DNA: TGTGCCAGTAGTATGGGGACCCCAAATGAGCAGTTCTTC. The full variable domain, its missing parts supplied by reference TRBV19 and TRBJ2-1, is DGGITQSPKYLFRKEGQNVTLSCEQNLNHDAMYWYRQDPGQGLRLIYYSQIVNDFQKGDIAEGYSVSREKKESFPLTVTSAQKNPTAFYLCASSMGTPNEQFFGPGTRLTVL.